This TCR beta chain was captured in a study of shared clonotypes between healthy human individuals. Study-level background: The study drew on a couple of women and a few men aged 18 to 49 as donors.

Each subset's genomic DNA was split evenly across several immunoSEQ plates. Repertoires were generated with immunoSEQ multiplex PCR, while TCRdb's copy carries only in-frame clones and drops some. Here the sample spans 400,000 to 600,000 clones, roughly 85% being singletons. The germline V and J ends were trimmed by 4 bases and 3 bases, with 22 bases remaining between them. There are 17 residues in the CDR3. The V gene's germline CDR1 is SGHNT and CDR2 YYREEE (reference sequence). In this sample, this clone turned up many times. Its specificity is unknown. Overall study results and limits: The donor pool, a small one, limited the genetic and exposure-history diversity represented.

V gene TRBV5-4 combines with J gene TRBJ1-2; D is possibly TRBD1 (6 bases). Sequenced material: PBMCs. This sequence was found in a woman in her thirties or forties in good health. Some clones in this sample may be carry-over from other donors' samples. This chain's CDR3 is CASSPGKGPSGDYGYTF. The CDR3 bases are TGTGCCAGCAGCCCAGGTAAAGGCCCGTCAGGGGACTATGGCTACACCTTC.